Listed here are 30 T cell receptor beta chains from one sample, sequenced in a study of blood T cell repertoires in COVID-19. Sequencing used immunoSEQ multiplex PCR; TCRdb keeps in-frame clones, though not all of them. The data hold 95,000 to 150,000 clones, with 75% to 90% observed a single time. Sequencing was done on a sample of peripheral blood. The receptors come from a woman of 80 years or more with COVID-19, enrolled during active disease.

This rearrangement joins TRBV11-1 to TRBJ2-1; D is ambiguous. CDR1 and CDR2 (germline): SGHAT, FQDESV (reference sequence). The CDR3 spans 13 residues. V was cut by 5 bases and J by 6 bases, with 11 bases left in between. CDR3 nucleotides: TGTGCCAGCAGCCCCCCGGCGGCCAATGAGCAGTTCTTC. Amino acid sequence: CASSPPAANEQFF.

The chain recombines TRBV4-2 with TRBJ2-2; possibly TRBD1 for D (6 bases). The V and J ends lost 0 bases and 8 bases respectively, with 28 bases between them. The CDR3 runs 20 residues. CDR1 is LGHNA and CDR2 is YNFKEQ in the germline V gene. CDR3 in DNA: TGTGCCAGCAGCCAAGATCAAGATACTCACAGGGCCGATGCGTCGGGGGAGCTGTTTTTT. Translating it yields CASSQDQDTHRADASGELFF.

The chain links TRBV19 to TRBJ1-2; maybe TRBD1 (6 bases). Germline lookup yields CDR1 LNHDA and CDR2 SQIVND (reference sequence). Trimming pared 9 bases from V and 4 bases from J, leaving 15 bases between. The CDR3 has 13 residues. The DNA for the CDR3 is TGTGCCAGCATCGGGCTGGGGGCCTATGGCTACACCTTC. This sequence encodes CASIGLGAYGYTF.

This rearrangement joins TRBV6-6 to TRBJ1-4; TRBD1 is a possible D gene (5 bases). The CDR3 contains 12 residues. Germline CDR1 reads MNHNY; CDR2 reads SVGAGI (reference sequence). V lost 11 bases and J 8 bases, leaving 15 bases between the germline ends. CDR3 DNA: TGTGCCGCGGGGGTAGGAGGAGAAAAACTGTTTTTT. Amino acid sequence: CAAGVGGEKLFF.

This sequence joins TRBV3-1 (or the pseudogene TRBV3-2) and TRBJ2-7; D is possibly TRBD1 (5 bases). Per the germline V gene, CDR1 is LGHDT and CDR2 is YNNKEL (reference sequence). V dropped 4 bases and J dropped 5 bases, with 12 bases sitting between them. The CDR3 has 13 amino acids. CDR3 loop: CASSRTQGNEQYF. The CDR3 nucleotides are TGTGCCAGCAGCCGAACTCAGGGCAACGAGCAGTACTTC.

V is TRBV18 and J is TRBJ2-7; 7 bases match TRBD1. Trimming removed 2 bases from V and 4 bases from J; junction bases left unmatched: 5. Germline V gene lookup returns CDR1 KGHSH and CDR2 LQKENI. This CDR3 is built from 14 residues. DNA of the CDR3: TGTGCCAGCTCACCAACGACAGGGAGTTACGAGCAGTACTTC. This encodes CASSPTTGSYEQYF.

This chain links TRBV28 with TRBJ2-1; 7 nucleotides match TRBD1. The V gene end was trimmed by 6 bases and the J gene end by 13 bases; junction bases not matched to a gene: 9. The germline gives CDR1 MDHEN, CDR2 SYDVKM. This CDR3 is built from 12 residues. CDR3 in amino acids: CASRRDRAPQFF. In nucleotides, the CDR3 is TGTGCCAGCAGACGTGACAGGGCCCCCCAGTTCTTC. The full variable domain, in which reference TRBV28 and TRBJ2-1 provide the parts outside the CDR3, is DVKVTQSSRYLVKRTGEKVFLECVQDMDHENMFWYRQDPGLGLRLIYFSYDVKMKEKGDIPEGYSVSREKKERFSLILESASTNQTSMYLCASRRDRAPQFFGPGTRLTVL.

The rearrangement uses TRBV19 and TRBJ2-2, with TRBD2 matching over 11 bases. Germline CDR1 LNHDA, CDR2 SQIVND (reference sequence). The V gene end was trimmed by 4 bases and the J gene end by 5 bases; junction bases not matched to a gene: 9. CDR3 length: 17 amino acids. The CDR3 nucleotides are TGTGCCAGTAGTAATTATCTAGCGGGAGGCCGTACCGGGGAGCTGTTTTTT. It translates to CASSNYLAGGRTGELFF.

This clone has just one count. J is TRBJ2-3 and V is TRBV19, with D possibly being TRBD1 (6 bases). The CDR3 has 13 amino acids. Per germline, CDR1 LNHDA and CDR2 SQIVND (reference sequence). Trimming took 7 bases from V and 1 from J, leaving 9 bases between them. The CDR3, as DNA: TGTGCCAGTACAAGGACAGGCACAGATACGCAGTATTTT. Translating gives CASTRTGTDTQYF.

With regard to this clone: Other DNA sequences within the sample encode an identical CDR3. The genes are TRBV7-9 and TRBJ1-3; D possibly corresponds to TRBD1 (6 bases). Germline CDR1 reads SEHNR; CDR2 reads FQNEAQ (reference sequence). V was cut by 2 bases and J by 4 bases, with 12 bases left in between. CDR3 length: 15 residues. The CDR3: CASSLTGTGGNTIYF. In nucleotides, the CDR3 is TGTGCCAGCAGCTTAACAGGGACGGGAGGAAACACCATATATTTT.

This CDR3 reads CASGRGLAGETQYF. As DNA, the CDR3 is TGTGCCAGTGGGCGGGGACTAGCGGGAGAAACCCAGTACTTC. The chain combines TRBV19 with TRBJ2-5, with 14 bases lining up with TRBD2. The germline gives CDR1 LNHDA, CDR2 SQIVND (reference sequence). CDR3 length: 14 residues. J was trimmed by 8 bases and V by 8 bases; bases with no gene match: 7. The full variable domain, completed using reference TRBV19 and TRBJ2-5, is DGGITQSPKYLFRKEGQNVTLSCEQNLNHDAMYWYRQDPGQGLRLIYYSQIVNDFQKGDIAEGYSVSREKKESFPLTVTSAQKNPTAFYLCASGRGLAGETQYFGPGTRLLVL.

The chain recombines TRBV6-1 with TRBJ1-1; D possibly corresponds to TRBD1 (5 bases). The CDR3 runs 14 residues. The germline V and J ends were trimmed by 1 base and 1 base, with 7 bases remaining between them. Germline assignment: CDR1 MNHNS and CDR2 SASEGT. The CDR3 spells CASSEGGSNTEAFF. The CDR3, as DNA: TGTGCCAGCAGTGAAGGGGGCTCGAACACTGAAGCTTTCTTT.

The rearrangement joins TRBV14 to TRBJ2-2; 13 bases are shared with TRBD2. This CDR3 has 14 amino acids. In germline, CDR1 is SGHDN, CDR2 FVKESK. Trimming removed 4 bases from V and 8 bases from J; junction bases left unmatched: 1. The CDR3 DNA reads TGTGCCAGCAGCCGACTAGCGGGAGGAGGGGAGCTGTTTTTT. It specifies CASSRLAGGGELFF. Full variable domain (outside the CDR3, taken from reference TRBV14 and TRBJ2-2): EAGVTQFPSHSVIEKGQTVTLRCDPISGHDNLYWYRRVMGKEIKFLLHFVKESKQDESGMPNNRFLAERTGGTYSTLKVQPAELEDSGVYFCASSRLAGGGELFFGEGSRLTVL.

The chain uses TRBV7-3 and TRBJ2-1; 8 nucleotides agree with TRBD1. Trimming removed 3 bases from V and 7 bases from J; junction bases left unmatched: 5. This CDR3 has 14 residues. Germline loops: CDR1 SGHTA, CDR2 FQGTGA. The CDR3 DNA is TGTGCCAGCAGCTTGGACAGGGTAAGGAATGAGCAGTTCTTC. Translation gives CASSLDRVRNEQFF. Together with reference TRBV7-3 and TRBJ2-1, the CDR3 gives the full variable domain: GAGVSQTPSNKVTEKGKYVELRCDPISGHTALYWYRQSLGQGPEFLIYFQGTGAADDSGLPNDRFFAVRPEGSVSTLKIQRTERGDSAVYLCASSLDRVRNEQFFGPGTRLTVL.

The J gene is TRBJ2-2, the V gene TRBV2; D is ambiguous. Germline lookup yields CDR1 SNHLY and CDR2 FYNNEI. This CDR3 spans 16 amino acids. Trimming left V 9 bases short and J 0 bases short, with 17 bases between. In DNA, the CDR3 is TGTGCCAGTACCCTTGACAAGGCCTCGAACACCGGGGAGCTGTTTTTT. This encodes CASTLDKASNTGELFF.

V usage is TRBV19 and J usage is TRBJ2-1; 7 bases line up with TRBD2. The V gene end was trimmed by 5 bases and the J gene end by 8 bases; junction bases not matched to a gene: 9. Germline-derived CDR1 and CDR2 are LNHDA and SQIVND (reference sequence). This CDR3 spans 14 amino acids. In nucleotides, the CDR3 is TGTGCCAGTAGTCAATTAGCGGGTACCGATGAGCAGTTCTTC. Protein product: CASSQLAGTDEQFF.

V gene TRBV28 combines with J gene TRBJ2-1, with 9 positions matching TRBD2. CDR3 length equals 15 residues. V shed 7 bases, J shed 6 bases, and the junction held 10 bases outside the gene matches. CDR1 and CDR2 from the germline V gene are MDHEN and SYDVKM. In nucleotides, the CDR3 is TGTGCCAGCACCCCCCGGCTAGCGGGATTCAATGAGCAGTTCTTC. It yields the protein CASTPRLAGFNEQFF.

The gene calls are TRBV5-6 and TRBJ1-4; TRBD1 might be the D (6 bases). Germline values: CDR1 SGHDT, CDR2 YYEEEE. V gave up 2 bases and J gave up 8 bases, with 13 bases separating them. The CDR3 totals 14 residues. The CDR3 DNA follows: TGTGCCAGCAGCTTACAGGGTGGATACGAAAAACTGTTTTTT. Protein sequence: CASSLQGGYEKLFF.

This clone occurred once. The DNA for the CDR3 is TGTGCCAGCAGTGACAGTGAGGCTCAGCCCCAGCATTTT. It is translated as CASSDSEAQPQHF. This chain links TRBV2 with TRBJ1-5; no clear D gene. The CDR3 runs 13 residues. Looked up from germline, CDR1 is SNHLY and CDR2 is FYNNEI. V lost 3 bases and J lost 6, with 9 bases in between.

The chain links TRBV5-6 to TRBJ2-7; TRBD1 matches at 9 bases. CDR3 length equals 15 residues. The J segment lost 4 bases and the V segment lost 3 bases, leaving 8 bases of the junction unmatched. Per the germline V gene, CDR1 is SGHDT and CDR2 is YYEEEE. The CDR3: CASSSAPGQGYEQYF. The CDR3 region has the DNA TGTGCCAGCAGCTCCGCCCCGGGACAGGGATACGAGCAGTACTTC.

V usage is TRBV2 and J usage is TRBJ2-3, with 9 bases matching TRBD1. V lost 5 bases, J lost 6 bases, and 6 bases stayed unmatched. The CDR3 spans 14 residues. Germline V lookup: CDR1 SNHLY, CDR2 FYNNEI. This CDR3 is CASSQQGARDTQYF. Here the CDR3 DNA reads TGTGCCAGCAGTCAACAGGGGGCGCGTGATACGCAGTATTTT.

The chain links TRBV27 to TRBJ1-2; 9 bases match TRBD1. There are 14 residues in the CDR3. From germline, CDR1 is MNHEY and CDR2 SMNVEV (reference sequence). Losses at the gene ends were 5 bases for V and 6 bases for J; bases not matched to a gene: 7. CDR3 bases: TGTGCCAGCAGTCCTCTTACAGGGGGCCATGGCTACACCTTC. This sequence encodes CASSPLTGGHGYTF.

The CDR3 sequence is CASSTSEQYF. CDR3 bases: TGTGCCAGCAGCACGAGCGAGCAGTACTTC. The chain is built from TRBV21-1 and TRBJ2-7; TRBD2 was called by the table and not checked on the DNA. TRBV21-1 is designated a pseudogene. The CDR3 sequence is 10 residues long.

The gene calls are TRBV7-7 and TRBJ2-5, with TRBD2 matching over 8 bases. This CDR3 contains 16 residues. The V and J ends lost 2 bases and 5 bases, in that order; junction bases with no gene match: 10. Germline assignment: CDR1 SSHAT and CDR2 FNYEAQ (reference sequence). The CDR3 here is CASSLYPGGSGETQYF. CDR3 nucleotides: TGTGCCAGCAGCTTATATCCGGGGGGGAGCGGCGAGACCCAGTACTTC.

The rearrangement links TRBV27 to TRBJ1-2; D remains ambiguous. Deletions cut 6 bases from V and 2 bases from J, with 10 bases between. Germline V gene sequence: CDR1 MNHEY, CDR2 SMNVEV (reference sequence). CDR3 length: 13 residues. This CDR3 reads CASSPAQNYGYTF. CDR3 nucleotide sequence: TGTGCCAGCAGCCCAGCGCAGAACTATGGCTACACCTTC.

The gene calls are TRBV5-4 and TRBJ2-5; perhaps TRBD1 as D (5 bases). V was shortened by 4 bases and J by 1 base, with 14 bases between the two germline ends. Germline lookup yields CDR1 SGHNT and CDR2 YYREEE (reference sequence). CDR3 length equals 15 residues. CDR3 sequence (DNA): TGTGCCAGCAGCGGACAAGCCCCGGCCCAAGAGACCCAGTACTTC. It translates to CASSGQAPAQETQYF.

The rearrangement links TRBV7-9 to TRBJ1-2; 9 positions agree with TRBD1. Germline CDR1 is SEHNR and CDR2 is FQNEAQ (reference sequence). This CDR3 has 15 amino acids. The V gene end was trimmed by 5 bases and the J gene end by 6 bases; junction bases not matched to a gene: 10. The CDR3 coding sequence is TGTGCCAGCAGCCCGGGGACAGGGTATGAACATGGCTACACCTTC. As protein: CASSPGTGYEHGYTF.

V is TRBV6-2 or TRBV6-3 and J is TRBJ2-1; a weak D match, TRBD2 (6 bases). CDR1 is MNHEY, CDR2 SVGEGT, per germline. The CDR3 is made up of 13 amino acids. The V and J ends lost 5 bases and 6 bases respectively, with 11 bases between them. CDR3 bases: TGTGCCAGCAGTCGGGACTTCCTCAATGAGCAGTTCTTC. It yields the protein CASSRDFLNEQFF.

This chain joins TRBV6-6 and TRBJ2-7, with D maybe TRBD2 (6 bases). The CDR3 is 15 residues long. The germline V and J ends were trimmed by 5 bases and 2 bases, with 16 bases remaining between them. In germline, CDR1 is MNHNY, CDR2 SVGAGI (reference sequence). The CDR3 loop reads CASSPGVAETYEQYF. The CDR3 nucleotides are TGTGCCAGCAGTCCGGGTGTAGCGGAAACCTACGAGCAGTACTTC.

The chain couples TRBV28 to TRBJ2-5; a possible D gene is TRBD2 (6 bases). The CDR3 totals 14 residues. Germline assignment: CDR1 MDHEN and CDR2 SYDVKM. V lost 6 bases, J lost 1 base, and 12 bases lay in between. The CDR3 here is CASRERAGQETQYF. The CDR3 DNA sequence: TGTGCCAGCAGGGAGAGAGCGGGCCAAGAGACCCAGTACTTC.